This TCR beta chain was profiled in a study of glioma-infiltrating T cells after dendritic cell vaccination. Study background: Monocyte-derived dendritic cells, cultured 6 to 8 days with IL-4 and GM-CSF, were pulsed with autologous tumor lysate. At biweekly intervals, patients got three intradermal dendritic cell vaccine injections. General observations from the study: Survival was not directly related to TCR clonality in these patients.

Produced via immunoSEQ multiplex PCR; TCRdb's table is partial and in-frame only. The sample contains 55,000 to 75,000 clones, about four fifths of which appear only once. Time point specified: after dendritic cell vaccination, including at tumor progression/relapse. Germline CDR1 and CDR2: SEHNR and FQNEAQ (reference sequence). The CDR3 is made up of 16 amino acids. V was cut by 6 bases and J by 0 bases, with 15 bases left in between. On this clone itself: The antigen is unknown.

The J gene is TRBJ1-3, the V gene TRBV7-9, with D maybe TRBD1 (5 bases). The material sequenced was blood, taken after dendritic cell vaccination. This receptor was identified in a human donor with glioblastoma. The CDR3 spells CASSYPGTDSGNTIYF. The DNA of the CDR3 is TGTGCCAGCAGTTATCCCGGGACTGACTCTGGAAACACCATATATTTT.